The 26 T cell receptor beta chains presented below share a single source sample, sequenced in a study of control samples from healthy donors and cancer patients (dated by TCRdb to 2020 to 2022). The method behind the library was the immunoSEQ multiplex PCR assay. TCRdb took over this immuneACCESS table, retaining in-frame rearrangements with V and J assigned. Such tables are incomplete; in checked studies, under half of the missing clones stem from an unresolved V gene, and the remainder is unexplained. The sample table lists 190,000 or so clones, approximately 92% of them with a count of one. The ten largest make up almost 1.5% of the sample. Sequenced input: blood. These receptors were taken from a man aged 18 to 35 in good health.

This clone was recorded a few times. The genes are TRBV5-1 and TRBJ1-5; 9 bases are shared with TRBD1. From germline, CDR1 is SGHRS and CDR2 YFSETQ. This CDR3 contains 14 residues. The trim removed 3 bases at V and 2 bases at J, leaving 0 bases unmatched. This CDR3 is CASSWTGGNQPQHF. The CDR3 DNA reads as TGCGCCAGCAGCTGGACAGGGGGCAATCAGCCCCAGCATTTT.

The gene calls are TRBV7-8 and TRBJ2-7; unclear D gene. The CDR3 runs 14 residues. The germline CDR1 and CDR2 sequences are SGHVS and FQNEAQ. V was clipped by 1 base and J by 3 bases, with 10 bases between them. The CDR3 coding sequence is TGTGCCAGCAGCTTAGGGTCAGTGTACTACGAGCAGTACTTC. Its translation: CASSLGSVYYEQYF.

V gene TRBV12-3 or TRBV12-4 combines with J gene TRBJ1-2, with no clear D. The CDR3 sequence is 11 residues long. Between the trimmed V and J ends, which lost 6 bases and 1 base, there was a span of 3 bases. CDR3: CASSFNYGYTF. In DNA, the CDR3 is TGTGCCAGCAGCTTTAACTATGGCTACACCTTC.

The chain is built from TRBV7-9 and TRBJ2-2; TRBD2 matches 7 bases. The length of the CDR3 is 17 residues. Germline assignment: CDR1 SEHNR and CDR2 FQNEAQ (reference sequence). The V and J ends lost 1 base and 0 bases, in that order; junction bases with no gene match: 5. The CDR3 DNA sequence: TGTGCCAGCAGCTTAGATTATGCGGGGGCGAACACCGGGGAGCTGTTTTTT. Amino acids: CASSLDYAGANTGELFF. Full variable domain (remainder filled in from reference TRBV7-9 and TRBJ2-2): DTGVSQNPRHKITKRGQNVTFRCDPISEHNRLYWYRQTLGQGPEFLTYFQNEAQLEKSRLLSDRFSAERPKGSFSTLEIQRTEQGDSAMYLCASSLDYAGANTGELFFGEGSRLTVL.

V is TRBV3-1 (or the pseudogene TRBV3-2) and J is TRBJ2-3; 7 bases fit TRBD1. Trimming at V came to 4 bases and at J to 6 bases, leaving 13 bases not matched to a gene. The germline V gene encodes CDR1 LGHDT and CDR2 YNNKEL (reference sequence). The CDR3 has 16 residues. CDR3 sequence: CASSPLRGRVGDTQYF. CDR3 nucleotide sequence: TGTGCCAGCAGCCCCCTAAGGGGGCGGGTGGGGGATACGCAGTATTTT.

This chain connects TRBV7-3 to TRBJ2-2, with 7 positions matching TRBD2. V shed 0 bases, J shed 6 bases, and the junction held 7 bases outside the gene matches. The CDR3 has 16 residues. Germline CDR1 SGHTA, CDR2 FQGTGA. This CDR3 is CASSLTAGRGAGELFF. The CDR3 nucleotides read TGTGCCAGCAGCTTAACCGCAGGGAGGGGTGCCGGGGAGCTGTTTTTT.

The rearrangement uses TRBV20-1 and TRBJ2-1; TRBD1 matches at 8 bases. The V and J ends lost 5 bases and 13 bases, in that order; junction bases with no gene match: 7. The V gene's germline CDR1 is DFQATT and CDR2 SNEGSKA (reference sequence). The CDR3 has 11 residues. In DNA, the CDR3 is TGCAGTGCTCGCTCTGGACAGGGACAGTTCTTC. Protein sequence: CSARSGQGQFF.

The chain combines TRBV24-1 with TRBJ1-5; no reliable D call. Germline V CDR1 and CDR2: KGHDR, SFDVKD. Trimming left V 3 bases short and J 0 bases short, with 11 bases between. CDR3 length: 16 amino acids. The CDR3 nucleotides are TGTGCCACCAGTGATAGACTTACCTATAGCAATCAGCCCCAGCATTTT. Protein: CATSDRLTYSNQPQHF.

This clone was seen only once. This chain uses TRBV19 with TRBJ2-1; 10 nucleotides align to TRBD1. The germline V gene encodes CDR1 LNHDA and CDR2 SQIVND (reference sequence). With 11 bases clipped from V and 2 bases from J, the junction kept 6 bases outside the gene matches. This CDR3 region has 14 residues. In DNA, the CDR3 is TGTGCCGCGTCGACAGGGGGCCCCTACAATGAGCAGTTCTTC. It is translated as CAASTGGPYNEQFF. The complete variable domain, with remaining parts taken from reference TRBV19 and TRBJ2-1, reads DGGITQSPKYLFRKEGQNVTLSCEQNLNHDAMYWYRQDPGQGLRLIYYSQIVNDFQKGDIAEGYSVSREKKESFPLTVTSAQKNPTAFYLCAASTGGPYNEQFFGPGTRLTVL.

The chain links TRBV3-1 (or the pseudogene TRBV3-2) to TRBJ2-3; D is perhaps TRBD1 (5 bases). V lost 5 bases, J lost 4 bases, and 22 bases lay in between. CDR3 length equals 17 residues. Germline V gene sequence: CDR1 LGHDT, CDR2 YNNKEL (reference sequence). The CDR3 here is CASSSRKGPRAPDTQYF. The CDR3 DNA reads as TGTGCCAGCAGCTCACGTAAGGGGCCCCGAGCCCCAGATACGCAGTATTTT.

The V call is TRBV6-2 or TRBV6-3, the J call TRBJ2-7; maybe TRBD1 (6 bases). CDR3 length: 15 residues. V was trimmed by 6 bases and J by 6 bases, leaving 21 bases between them. Germline values: CDR1 MNHEY, CDR2 SVGEGT. The CDR3 is CASSTTASTGLEQYF. The DNA of the CDR3 is TGTGCCAGCAGCACCACGGCCTCTACAGGGCTCGAGCAGTACTTC.

This clone was detected once. The chain carries TRBV5-6 and TRBJ2-5, with 8 bases matching TRBD2. The germline V gene encodes CDR1 SGHDT and CDR2 YYEEEE. The ends lost 1 base at V and 0 bases at J; junction bases unmatched: 5. This CDR3 is 16 amino acids long. CDR3 bases: TGTGCCAGCAGCTTGTGGCGGGGGGCGGACCAAGAGACCCAGTACTTC. Its translation: CASSLWRGADQETQYF.

This clone was seen only once. The chain links TRBV5-4 to TRBJ2-1, with D unclear. Trimming stripped 1 base from V and 8 bases from J, with 16 bases between. Germline-derived CDR1 and CDR2 are SGHNT and YYREEE (reference sequence). The CDR3 runs to 15 residues. The CDR3 DNA is TGTGCCAGCAGCTTGCGACTCCTCGCTCCGGATGAGCAGTTCTTC. This gives the protein CASSLRLLAPDEQFF.

This clone has a single count. The chain recombines TRBV15 with TRBJ1-4, with no clear D. This CDR3 has 14 residues. Trimming left V 1 base short and J 6 bases short, with 9 bases between. Germline-derived CDR1 and CDR2 are LNHNV and YYDKDF (reference sequence). CDR3 DNA: TGTGCCACCAGCAGAGGAGGAGTGGATGAAAAACTGTTTTTT. This translates into CATSRGGVDEKLFF. Variable domain in full (rest from reference TRBV15 and TRBJ1-4): DAMVIQNPRYQVTQFGKPVTLSCSQTLNHNVMYWYQQKSSQAPKLLFHYYDKDFNNEADTPDNFQSRRPNTSFCFLDIRSPGLGDTAMYLCATSRGGVDEKLFFGSGTQLSVL.

This chain connects TRBV7-4 to TRBJ1-4; 9 nucleotides agree with TRBD1. CDR3 size: 14 residues. CDR1 SGHVT and CDR2 SQSDAQ come from the germline V gene. Trimming took 8 bases from V and 8 from J; bases not matched to a gene: 9. This chain's CDR3 is CASSRGQGLEKLFF. As DNA, the CDR3 is TGTGCCAGCTCCCGGGGACAGGGATTAGAAAAACTGTTTTTT. Supplemented by reference TRBV7-4 and TRBJ1-4, the full variable domain reads GAGVSQSPRYKVAKRGRDVALRCDSISGHVTLYWYRQTLGQGSEVLTYSQSDAQRDKSGRPSGRFSAERPERSVSTLKIQRTEQGDSAVYLCASSRGQGLEKLFFGSGTQLSVL.

CDR3 sequence: CAWSMLATYNSPLHF. Here the CDR3 DNA reads TGTGCCTGGAGTATGTTGGCGACCTATAATTCACCCCTCCACTTT. The chain joins TRBV30 to TRBJ1-6; no definite D call. Per germline, CDR1 GTSNPN and CDR2 SVGIG (reference sequence). V gave up 2 bases and J gave up 2 bases, with 10 bases separating them. The CDR3 extends over 15 amino acids. The variable domain in full, completed from reference TRBV30 and TRBJ1-6, reads SQTIHQWPATLVQPVGSPLSLECTVEGTSNPNLYWYRQAAGRGLQLLFYSVGIGQISSEVPQNLSASRPQDRQFILSSKKLLLSDSGFYLCAWSMLATYNSPLHFGNGTRLTVT.

Only one count was recorded for this clone. The chain joins TRBV24-1 to TRBJ2-1; D ambiguous. V was trimmed by 4 bases and J by 3 bases, leaving 12 bases between them. Looked up from germline, CDR1 is KGHDR and CDR2 is SFDVKD. The CDR3 spans 15 residues. The CDR3 is CATSDRKRYYNEQFF. The CDR3 DNA follows: TGTGCCACCAGTGACCGAAAACGATACTACAATGAGCAGTTCTTC.

This chain's CDR3 is CASSLNSGGTDTQYF. Written as DNA, the CDR3 is TGTGCCAGCAGCTTAAATAGCGGCGGCACAGATACGCAGTATTTT. The chain employs TRBV7-6 and TRBJ2-3, with D perhaps matching TRBD2 (6 bases). In germline, CDR1 is SGHVS, CDR2 FNYEAQ. V was clipped by 2 bases and J by 1 base, with 10 bases between them. The CDR3 is 15 residues long.

The chain employs TRBV7-6 and TRBJ2-7, with 8 bases aligning to TRBD1. Per the germline V gene, CDR1 is SGHVS and CDR2 is FNYEAQ. Trimming removed 5 bases from V and 1 base from J; junction bases left unmatched: 7. The CDR3 is made up of 15 amino acids. The CDR3 here is CASSPRQGRSYEQYF. The CDR3 DNA follows: TGTGCCAGCAGCCCCCGACAGGGGAGGTCCTACGAGCAGTACTTC. The complete variable domain, with remaining parts taken from reference TRBV7-6 and TRBJ2-7, reads GAGVSQSPRYKVTKRGQDVALRCDPISGHVSLYWYRQALGQGPEFLTYFNYEAQQDKSGLPNDRFSAERPEGSISTLTIQRTEQRDSAMYRCASSPRQGRSYEQYFGPGTRLTVT.

This sequence joins TRBV7-2 and TRBJ2-5; D call uncertain. Looked up from germline, CDR1 is SGHTA and CDR2 is FQGNSA. Trimming removed 3 bases at V and 4 bases at J, with 12 bases between. This CDR3 region has 14 residues. CDR3 bases: TGTGCCAGCAGCTTGACCTTACGAGGAGAGACCCAGTACTTC. As protein: CASSLTLRGETQYF.

The CDR3 DNA is TGCGCCAGCAGCTTGACAGGGTCGAATTCACCCCTCCACTTT. It encodes CASSLTGSNSPLHF. This chain connects TRBV5-1 to TRBJ1-6, with a possible D match to TRBD1 (6 bases). Germline loops: CDR1 SGHRS, CDR2 YFSETQ. The CDR3 is 14 residues long. The V end lost 1 base, the J end lost 7 bases, and 9 bases lay between the germline ends.

This clone was seen only once. The rearrangement uses TRBV5-8 and TRBJ1-1, with a tentative D call TRBD1 (5 bases). This CDR3 has 15 residues. Germline assignment: CDR1 SGHTS and CDR2 YDEGEE. V was pared by 6 bases and J by 6 bases, with 21 bases between. This chain's CDR3 is CASNGGTPGWAEAFF. DNA for the CDR3: TGTGCCAGCAACGGGGGGACTCCCGGGTGGGCTGAAGCTTTCTTT.

The chain employs TRBV2 and TRBJ1-3, with 8 bases lining up with TRBD1. CDR3 length: 15 residues. Germline V CDR1 and CDR2: SNHLY, FYNNEI. V was clipped by 6 bases and J by 0 bases; unmatched bases: 4. CDR3 DNA sequence: TGTGCCAGCAGGGACAGGGAGGGCTCTGGAAACACCATATATTTT. This gives the protein CASRDREGSGNTIYF.

The chain carries TRBV6-5 and TRBJ1-5; 7 positions match TRBD1. CDR3 length: 15 amino acids. The J segment lost 6 bases and the V segment lost 9 bases, leaving 14 bases of the junction unmatched. Germline CDR1 and CDR2: MNHEY and SVGAGI. This CDR3 is CASLLSGDRSQPQHF. In nucleotides, the CDR3 is TGTGCCAGTCTCCTTTCCGGGGACAGAAGTCAGCCCCAGCATTTT.

The chain combines TRBV7-9 with TRBJ1-5; weak D call: TRBD1 (5 bases). The CDR3 covers 13 residues. V was shortened by 1 base and J by 7 bases, with 8 bases between the two germline ends. Germline CDR1 is SEHNR and CDR2 is FQNEAQ (reference sequence). CDR3 nucleotides: TGTGCCAGCAGCTTAGGAGGGGACCAGCCCCAGCATTTT. This gives the protein CASSLGGDQPQHF.

This chain connects TRBV28 to TRBJ1-1; no clear D. Germline assignment: CDR1 MDHEN and CDR2 SYDVKM. This CDR3 has 14 residues. Trimming removed 2 bases from V and 0 bases from J, with 7 bases in between. This CDR3 is CASSLRRMNTEAFF. In DNA form, the CDR3 reads TGTGCCAGCAGTTTACGCAGGATGAACACTGAAGCTTTCTTT.